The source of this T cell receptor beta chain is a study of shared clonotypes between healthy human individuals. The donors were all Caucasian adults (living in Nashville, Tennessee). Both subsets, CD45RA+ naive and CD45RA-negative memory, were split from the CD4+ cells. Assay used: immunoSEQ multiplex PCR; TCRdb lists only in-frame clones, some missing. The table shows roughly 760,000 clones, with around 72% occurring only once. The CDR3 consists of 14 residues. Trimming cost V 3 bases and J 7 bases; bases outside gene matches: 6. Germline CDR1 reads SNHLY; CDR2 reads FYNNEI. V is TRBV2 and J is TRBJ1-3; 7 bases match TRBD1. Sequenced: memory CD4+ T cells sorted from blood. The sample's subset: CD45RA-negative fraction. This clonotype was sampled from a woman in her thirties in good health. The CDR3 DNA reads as TGTGCCAGCAGTGAGTTGGACAGGAGGAACACCATATATTTT. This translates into CASSELDRRNTIYF.